This entry concerns a single T cell receptor (beta chain). A multiplex PCR was run with 60 Vbeta primers and 13 Jbeta primers. The assay was immunoSEQ multiplex PCR, and TCRdb's table has in-frame clones only and misses some. The table has some 90,000 clones, roughly two thirds seen once. Germline V gene sequence: CDR1 MGHDK, CDR2 SYGVNS. The germline V and J ends were trimmed by 0 bases and 2 bases, with 11 bases remaining between them. The CDR3 consists of 16 residues. The sample is drawn from a study of cytomegalovirus exposure and HLA in healthy donors. Sequenced: PBMCs. V is TRBV25-1 and J is TRBJ2-1; D may be TRBD2 (5 bases). This TCR derives from a man in his fifties in good health and CMV-seronegative. In DNA form, the CDR3 reads TGTGCCAGCAGTGAATATCCAGGAGGCGCCTACAATGAGCAGTTCTTC. It encodes CASSEYPGGAYNEQFF. Combining the CDR3 with reference TRBV25-1 and TRBJ2-1 gives the whole variable domain EADIYQTPRYLVIGTGKKITLECSQTMGHDKMYWYQQDPGMELHLIHYSYGVNSTEKGDLSSESTVSRIRTEHFPLTLESARPSHTSQYLCASSEYPGGAYNEQFFGPGTRLTVL.